What follows are 5 T cell receptor beta chains derived from one specimen sequenced in a study of OX40 agonist ivuxolimab in advanced cancers. The library was prepared using the immunoSEQ multiplex PCR assay. TCRdb's version of the immuneACCESS table is confined to in-frame rearrangements and falls short of the full clone set. An unresolved V gene accounts for under half of the shortfall where checked; the remainder is of unknown origin. Here the sample has about 80,000 clones; more than 70% occur a single time. The ten largest clones represent roughly 0.77% of the sample. Sequencing used CD4+ or CD8+ T cells sorted from blood, obtained in a trial of the OX40 agonist ivuxolimab. These TCRs come from an adult with an advanced solid tumor such as melanoma, head and neck, liver or kidney cancer.

V usage is TRBV19 and J usage is TRBJ1-2; D gene unclear. Germline V lookup: CDR1 LNHDA, CDR2 SQIVND (reference sequence). Trimming removed 9 bases at V and 8 bases at J, with 16 bases between. The CDR3 spans 12 residues. DNA of the CDR3: TGTGCCAGCCGGGCCTTCTCTGGGGGCTACACCTTC. It codes for CASRAFSGGYTF.

V gene TRBV5-1 combines with J gene TRBJ2-5; D not certain. Trimming pared 2 bases from V and 1 base from J, leaving 3 bases between. Germline V gene lookup returns CDR1 SGHRS and CDR2 YFSETQ. This CDR3 region has 12 residues. The CDR3 nucleotides are TGCGCCAGCAGCTTTGTCCAAGAGACCCAGTACTTC. Residues: CASSFVQETQYF.

This clone showed up just a few times. V usage is TRBV4-1 and J usage is TRBJ1-5, with 8 bases aligning to TRBD1. The CDR3 sequence is 15 residues long. V was clipped by 0 bases and J by 6 bases; unmatched bases: 4. Germline CDR1 MGHRA, CDR2 YSYEKL. The CDR3 nucleotides read TGCGCCAGCAGCCAAGACAGGGGGCTTCCTCAGCCCCAGCATTTT. Translating gives CASSQDRGLPQPQHF.

The chain joins TRBV18 to TRBJ1-2; 9 bases map to TRBD1. The CDR3 is 17 residues long. Germline V gene lookup returns CDR1 KGHSH and CDR2 LQKENI. Germline trimming cut 2 bases from V and 7 bases from J; bases unmatched to any gene: 14. CDR3 DNA sequence: TGTGCCAGCTCACCAGGGACAGGGATCTTATCGGTCGGTGGCTACACCTTC. This sequence encodes CASSPGTGILSVGGYTF.

The J gene is TRBJ2-7, the V gene TRBV5-1; 11 bases are shared with TRBD2. V lost 4 bases, J lost 2 bases, and 5 bases stayed unmatched. Per germline, CDR1 SGHRS and CDR2 YFSETQ. The CDR3 consists of 15 residues. CDR3 in DNA: TGCGCCAGCAGCGAACTAGCGGGAGTCACCTACGAGCAGTACTTC. It is translated as CASSELAGVTYEQYF.